The 10 T cell receptor beta chains in this list originate from one sample, sequenced in a study of cytomegalovirus exposure and HLA in healthy donors. The PCR was carried out with 60 Vbeta primers and 13 Jbeta primers. Generated by immunoSEQ multiplex PCR, the TCRdb table keeps only in-frame clones and is missing some. The sample yields about 120,000 clones, 81% seen once. What was sequenced was PBMCs. These receptor sequences come from a woman aged 35 to 49 in good health and CMV-seronegative.

This chain uses TRBV11-2 with TRBJ2-1, with 7 bases matching TRBD2. Losses at the gene ends were 1 base for V and 0 bases for J; bases not matched to a gene: 3. The CDR3 loop spans 16 amino acids. The germline V gene encodes CDR1 SGHAT and CDR2 FQNNGV. The CDR3 protein is CASSLAGGSSYNEQFF. The CDR3 DNA is TGTGCCAGCAGCTTAGCCGGCGGGAGCTCCTACAATGAGCAGTTCTTC. Full variable domain (missing parts from reference TRBV11-2 and TRBJ2-1): EAGVAQSPRYKIIEKRQSVAFWCNPISGHATLYWYQQILGQGPKLLIQFQNNGVVDDSQLPKDRFSAERLKGVDSTLKIQPAKLEDSAVYLCASSLAGGSSYNEQFFGPGTRLTVL.

This clone was counted once. V and J are TRBV5-1 and TRBJ1-1, with D hard to call. There are 14 residues in the CDR3. With 2 bases removed from V and 3 bases from J, the gap between germline ends came to 11 bases. Germline-derived CDR1 and CDR2 are SGHRS and YFSETQ. In DNA, the CDR3 is TGCGCCAGCAGCTTCAACCTCGCGGACACTGAAGCTTTCTTT. It specifies CASSFNLADTEAFF.

The chain couples TRBV28 to TRBJ2-7; D unclear. This CDR3 contains 11 residues. Trimming cost V 6 bases and J 5 bases, with 8 bases left between them. The germline V gene encodes CDR1 MDHEN and CDR2 SYDVKM. Here the CDR3 DNA reads TGTGCCAGCAGCCTTGGAGACGAGCAGTACTTC. The encoded protein is CASSLGDEQYF.

The rearrangement uses TRBV7-3 and TRBJ2-1, with D tentatively TRBD1 (5 bases). Deletions cut 5 bases from V and 4 bases from J, with 21 bases between. CDR3 length: 17 amino acids. CDR1 SGHTA and CDR2 FQGTGA come from the germline V gene. CDR3 nucleotides: TGTGCCAGCAGCCCCGGGCCCCAGCAAAGGGGATACAATGAGCAGTTCTTC. Its protein is CASSPGPQQRGYNEQFF. The full variable domain, completed using reference TRBV7-3 and TRBJ2-1, is GAGVSQTPSNKVTEKGKYVELRCDPISGHTALYWYRQSLGQGPEFLIYFQGTGAADDSGLPNDRFFAVRPEGSVSTLKIQRTERGDSAVYLCASSPGPQQRGYNEQFFGPGTRLTVL.

The gene calls are TRBV29-1 and TRBJ2-3, with TRBD2 matching 8 bases. After removal of 3 bases from V and 2 bases from J, the junction contained 10 bases not matched to a gene. The CDR3 loop spans 16 amino acids. The germline gives CDR1 SQVTM, CDR2 ANQGSEA. CDR3 coding DNA: TGCAGCGTTGATACTCGGGAGGGCCTATTCACAGATACGCAGTATTTT. Translating it yields CSVDTREGLFTDTQYF.

The chain recombines TRBV4-2 with TRBJ1-4, with no clear D. This CDR3 has 14 residues. Germline V lookup: CDR1 LGHNA, CDR2 YNFKEQ. V lost 4 bases, J lost 7 bases, and 13 bases lay in between. Here the CDR3 reads CASSPAPGREKLFF. The DNA of the CDR3 is TGTGCCAGCAGCCCCGCCCCAGGTCGTGAAAAACTGTTTTTT.

The gene calls are TRBV11-2 and TRBJ2-3; 13 nucleotides line up with TRBD2. V shed 5 bases, J shed 5 bases, and the junction held 7 bases outside the gene matches. Germline V lookup: CDR1 SGHAT, CDR2 FQNNGV. CDR3 length equals 16 residues. The CDR3 loop reads CASSPTSGGAVDTQYF. CDR3 in DNA: TGTGCCAGCAGCCCCACTAGCGGGGGGGCAGTAGATACGCAGTATTTT.

The chain uses TRBV6-5 and TRBJ1-1; 8 bases line up with TRBD1. V lost 6 bases to trimming and J lost 2 bases; unmatched junction nucleotides: 2. This CDR3 has 13 residues. CDR1 is MNHEY and CDR2 is SVGAGI in the germline V gene. In DNA, the CDR3 is TGTGCCAGCAGCGGACAGGGAAACACTGAAGCTTTCTTT. Residues: CASSGQGNTEAFF.

This clone was counted a few times. The V call is TRBV2, the J call TRBJ2-7, with TRBD2 matching over 14 bases. The CDR3 has 13 amino acids. Unmatched junction bases numbered 0, after V lost 6 bases and J lost 5 bases. Germline V gene data show CDR1 as SNHLY and CDR2 as FYNNEI. CDR3 coding DNA: TGTGCCAGCAGGGGACTAGCGGGAGACGAGCAGTACTTC. This sequence encodes CASRGLAGDEQYF.

This sequence joins TRBV19 and TRBJ2-1; weak D call: TRBD2 (6 bases). Germline V lookup: CDR1 LNHDA, CDR2 SQIVND (reference sequence). CDR3 length equals 14 residues. V was clipped by 6 bases and J by 4 bases, with 13 bases between them. Written as DNA, the CDR3 is TGTGCCAGTAGGGGACGGGAGATGTACAATGAGCAGTTCTTC. This encodes CASRGREMYNEQFF.